This T cell receptor beta chain was sequenced during a study of regulatory T cells in long-lasting Graves disease. In this sample, this clonotype turned up many times. In building TCR beta libraries, iRepertoire HTBI primers were used together with Arm-PCR of CDR3 regions. TCRdb re-derived calls from the multiplex PCR reads in MiXCR, one entry per CDR3 protein. This sample has 540,000 or so distinct CDR3 sequences, with approximately 13% found just once. This CDR3 is built from 13 residues. Trimming left V 6 bases short and J 5 bases short, with 16 bases between. The germline V gene encodes CDR1 SQVTM and CDR2 ANQGSEA. As for time point: newly diagnosed GD, antithyroid drugs for less than 3 months. Making the TCR library involved RNA that had been extracted from PBMCs. The guidelines of the American Thyroid Association were the basis for diagnosing Graves' disease. This sample was shared with a second study, whose subject was T cells in Graves' hyperthyroidism and ophthalmopathy. That study reports: The study based diagnoses on clinical symptoms, serum thyroxine and TRAb, thyroid ultrasound and orbital computed tomography. TCR CDR3 regions were first amplified by RT-PCR with HTBI primers.

The sequence derives from a man younger than 40 with Graves disease. The chain couples TRBV29-1 to TRBJ1-2; perhaps TRBD1 as D (5 bases). The sample here was peripheral blood mononuclear cells (PBMCs), taken at new diagnosis, from a patient treated with antithyroid drugs. In nucleotides, the CDR3 is TGCAGCGTCTTAGGGGACGGGAGTTATGGCTACACCTTC. Translated, it gives CSVLGDGSYGYTF. Full variable domain (rest looked up from reference TRBV29-1 and TRBJ1-2): SAVISQKPSRDICQRGTSLTIQCQVDSQVTMMFWYRQQPGQSLTLIATANQGSEATYESGFVIDKFPISRPNLTFSTLTVSNMSPEDSSIYLCSVLGDGSYGYTFGSGTRLTVV.